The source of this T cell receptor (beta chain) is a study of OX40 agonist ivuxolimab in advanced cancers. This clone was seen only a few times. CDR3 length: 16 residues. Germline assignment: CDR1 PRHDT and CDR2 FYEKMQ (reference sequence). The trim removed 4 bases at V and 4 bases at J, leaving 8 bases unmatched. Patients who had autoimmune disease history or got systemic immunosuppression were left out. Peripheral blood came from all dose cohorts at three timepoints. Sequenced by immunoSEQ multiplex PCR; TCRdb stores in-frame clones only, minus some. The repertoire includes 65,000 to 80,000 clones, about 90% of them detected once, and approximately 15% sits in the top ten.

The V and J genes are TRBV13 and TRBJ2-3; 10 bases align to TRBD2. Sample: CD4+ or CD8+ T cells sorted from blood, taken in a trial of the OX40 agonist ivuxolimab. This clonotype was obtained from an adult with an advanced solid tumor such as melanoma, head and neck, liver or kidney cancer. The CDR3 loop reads CASSSLAGDAADTQYF. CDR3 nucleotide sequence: TGTGCCAGCAGCTCCCTAGCGGGAGATGCGGCAGATACGCAGTATTTT.